This TCR beta chain was captured by sequencing in a study of CD8 T cells in Susac syndrome (dated by TCRdb to about 2019). Context from the whole study: Of the Susac syndrome patients who were sequenced, over five had clinically active disease and eight were in clinical remission. At blood withdrawal, Susac syndrome patients were therapy-naive, treated with corticosteroids (with IVIg additionally given to some), or treated with IVIg alone. Repertoire sequencing was used to test whether CD8+ T cell activation and differentiation in Susac syndrome was antigen driven. What the research found in general, with its limitations: In the CD4+ T cell repertoire of Susac syndrome patients, clonal expansion was not detected. The study acknowledged that relatively few individuals were included in the TCR sequencing and HLA analysis.

From the germline V gene (reference sequence), CDR1 is GTSNPN and CDR2 is SVGIG. V loses 7 bases of germline sequence and J loses 4 bases, and the interval between the two ends is 19 bases. From the cysteine through the phenylalanine, the CDR3 covers 14 amino acids. The sequence is cut down to CDR3 DNA, 42 bases in frame from base 1. High-throughput TCR beta sequencing profiled peripheral blood CD8+ and CD4+ T cells from healthy donors, Susac syndrome patients and multiple sclerosis patients. Recently defined diagnostic criteria for definite or probable disease were met by the Susac syndrome patients. Bulk CD8+ and CD4+ T cells were purified magnetically by negative isolation, whereas CD8+ TEMRA cells were enriched by FACS. Blood was drawn into EDTA tubes, processed within 24 hours, and PBMCs were isolated by density gradient centrifugation. PBMCs intended for TCR sequencing were cryopreserved in liquid nitrogen and thawed later in a water bath at 37 degrees C. Purity of sorted or isolated CD4+, CD8+ and CD8+ TEMRA cells was at least 90%.

RNA was extracted with the RNeasy kit and roughly 0.45 to 1 ug was reverse transcribed using random hexamers. TCR beta CDR3 regions were amplified with the immunoSEQ multiplex PCR assay covering 54 Vbeta and 13 Jbeta segments. PCR amplification bias was corrected using a synthetic template baseline for primer optimization and computational correction. The original pipeline was this. Only productive sequences were kept, with reads annotated to V, D and J genes according to IMGT and analyzed in immunoSEQ Analyzer. To calculate clonality, Shannon entropy was normalized by log2 of the number of productive unique sequences and then subtracted from one. Public and private clones were assessed among the 100 most prevalent clones of each patient and control. Susac-specific clones were defined as absent from healthy and MS cohorts, over a thousand published viral clones and other ImmuneACCESS disease sequences. TCRdb reprocessing: public reads trimmed at Q25 with fastp, clones called with MiXCR, in-frame beta chains kept. Rows merge per CDR3 protein into single entries with the most common DNA and genes. TCRdb's processing, not the study's, gives the V and J calls here. This sample gives 100,000 or so distinct CDR3 sequences in total; just under 95% of them show up just once. The ten largest clones add up to about 0.28% of the sample.

For this clonotype: This receptor's antigen is unknown. Base qualities are missing; no much larger clone stands one base away.

Sequencing was performed on CD4+ T cells from PBMCs. The chain uses TRBV30 and TRBJ1-2, with TRBD1 as a weak D call on 5 bases. This receptor was taken from a human donor with Susac syndrome. The CDR3 region reads CASTRQRPLYGYTF. The bases are TGTGCCTCGACTCGACAGCGGCCCCTCTATGGCTACACCTTC.